Only one count was recorded for the clone carrying this TCR beta chain. What it binds is unknown. This entry is derived from a study of shared clonotypes between healthy human individuals. Generated by immunoSEQ multiplex PCR, the TCRdb table keeps only in-frame clones and is missing some. The data hold 2 million to 2.5 million clones, with approximately 96% observed a single time. Study-level findings and limits: Clonotypes shared by all four donors outscored non-shared clonotypes in generation probability. A handful of donors showed sharing of about 4.7% of naive CD4 clonotypes. Measured sharing among donors was expected to vary with sequencing depth. Rarefaction showed that sequencing of sorted subsets was incomplete (despite large depth).

V shed 1 base and J shed 0 bases, with 16 bases lying between them. CDR1 SGHVS and CDR2 FQNEAQ come from the germline V gene. CDR3 length equals 18 residues. This chain links TRBV7-8 with TRBJ2-4, with a weak D call TRBD1 (6 bases). This receptor was taken from a man between 18 and 29 years old in good health. Sequenced: naive CD4+ T cells sorted from blood. The subset denotes: CD45RA+ positively selected. The CDR3 here is CASSLGDTGGLAKNIQYF. Written as DNA, the CDR3 is TGTGCCAGCAGCTTAGGGGACACCGGAGGCCTAGCCAAAAACATTCAGTACTTC.